The clone carrying this T cell receptor (beta chain) was counted only a few times. Its antigen is currently unknown. MiXCR, applied by TCRdb to the RACE reads, yields one record per CDR3 protein. The table shows about 190,000 distinct CDR3 sequences, with 24% occurring only once. These data are taken from a study of human T cells and chemical hapten exposure. Trimming took 6 bases from V and 3 from J, leaving 11 bases between them. This CDR3 spans 13 amino acids. CDR1 is ENHRY, CDR2 SYGVKD, per germline. General observations from the study: There was no change with DPC sensitization in TCRs above 1 in 1000 frequency. Clustering by CDR3 similarity yielded significantly more large clusters from expanded TCRs than controls.

Time point: patch test 3, about 24 weeks after DPC sensitization. Noted treatment: therapeutic diphenylcyclopropenone sensitization with weekly scalp DPC. V usage is TRBV10-3 and J usage is TRBJ2-5, with a weak D call TRBD1 (6 bases). This specimen was whole blood, taken in connection with sensitization to the hapten diphenylcyclopropenone (DPC). This TCR was sampled from a woman aged 40-49 years with alopecia areata. Some clones in this sample may be carry-over from other donors' samples. CDR3 in DNA: TGTGCCATCAGCAAGACAGGCGAAGAGACCCAGTACTTC. Residues: CAISKTGEETQYF.